What follows describes a single T cell receptor (beta chain). What it binds is not known. This sample stems from a study of T cell responses to AZD1222 COVID-19 vaccine. Study-wide context: Pooling of second doses given at about 4 or about 12 weeks was done. Study results and limitations: Nearly half of unique spike-specific TCRs reportedly avoided B.1.351 and B.1.1.7 mutated regions. AZD1222 recipients seropositive at baseline numbered only six. The span of vaccine-associated CD4 TCRs extended across spike, with dominance at 160-218 and 743-854.

The CDR3 runs to 16 residues. V shed 4 bases and J 3 bases; nucleotides not matched to a gene: 10. Germline values: CDR1 SGHTA, CDR2 FQGNSA. Some clones are missing from TCRdb's copy, which holds only in-frame ones; the method was immunoSEQ multiplex PCR. The sample lists about 170,000 clones, roughly 92% seen once, with about 1.6% in the top ten. The V call is TRBV7-2, the J call TRBJ1-2; TRBD1 matches at 8 bases. This TCR was recovered from an adult in good health. This specimen consisted of peripheral blood, obtained on day 0 of AZD1222 vaccination. The CDR3 loop reads CASSSRTGSGYYGYTF. In DNA form, the CDR3 reads TGTGCCAGCAGCTCGCGGACAGGGTCGGGCTACTATGGCTACACCTTC.